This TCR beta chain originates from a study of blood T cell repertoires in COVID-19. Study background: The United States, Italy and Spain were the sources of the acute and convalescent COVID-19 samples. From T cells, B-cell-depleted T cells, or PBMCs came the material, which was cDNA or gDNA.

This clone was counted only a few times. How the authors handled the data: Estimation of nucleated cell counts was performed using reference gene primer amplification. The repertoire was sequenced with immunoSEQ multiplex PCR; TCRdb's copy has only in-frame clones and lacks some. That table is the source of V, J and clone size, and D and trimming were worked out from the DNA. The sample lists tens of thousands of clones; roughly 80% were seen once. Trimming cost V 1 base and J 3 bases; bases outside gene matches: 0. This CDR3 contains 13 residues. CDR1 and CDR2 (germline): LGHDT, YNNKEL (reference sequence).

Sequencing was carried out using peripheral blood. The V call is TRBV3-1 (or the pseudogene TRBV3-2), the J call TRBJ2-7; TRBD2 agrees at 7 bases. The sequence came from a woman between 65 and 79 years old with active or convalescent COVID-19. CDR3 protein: CASSQGTSYEQYF. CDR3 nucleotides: TGTGCCAGCAGCCAAGGGACTAGCTACGAGCAGTACTTC.